Detailed here is one T cell receptor (beta chain). Germline CDR1 reads SGHAT; CDR2 reads FQDESV (reference sequence). V was pared by 1 base and J by 5 bases, with 1 base of the junction left unmatched. There are 13 residues in the CDR3. This sample is part of a study of blood T cell repertoires in COVID-19. TCRdb keeps only in-frame clones here, not all; method: immunoSEQ multiplex PCR. This table has fewer than 300,000 clones, around 90% appearing once. Grouping used clinical history reported by participants in a survey and questionnaire. The chain employs TRBV11-1 and TRBJ2-7; 8 positions match TRBD1. The clonotype was recovered from a young woman who had recovered from COVID-19. Sequencing input: PBMCs or T cells enriched from blood (not recorded which). In DNA, the CDR3 is TGTGCCAGCAGCTTAGACAGGGGGGACGAGCAGTACTTC. It is translated as CASSLDRGDEQYF.